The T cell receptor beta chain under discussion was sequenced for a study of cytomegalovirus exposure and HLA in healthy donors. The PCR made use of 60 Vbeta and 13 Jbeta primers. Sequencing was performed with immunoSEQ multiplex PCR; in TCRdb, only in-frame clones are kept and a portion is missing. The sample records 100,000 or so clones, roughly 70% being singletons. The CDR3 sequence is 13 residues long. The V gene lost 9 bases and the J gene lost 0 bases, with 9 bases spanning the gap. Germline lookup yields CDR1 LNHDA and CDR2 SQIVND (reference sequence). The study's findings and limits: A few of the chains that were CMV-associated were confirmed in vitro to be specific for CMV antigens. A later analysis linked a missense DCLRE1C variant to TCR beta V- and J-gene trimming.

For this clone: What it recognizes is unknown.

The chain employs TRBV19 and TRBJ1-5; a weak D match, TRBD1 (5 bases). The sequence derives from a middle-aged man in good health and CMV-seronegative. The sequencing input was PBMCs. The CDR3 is CASREHSNQPQHF. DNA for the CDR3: TGTGCCAGCAGGGAACATAGCAATCAGCCCCAGCATTTT. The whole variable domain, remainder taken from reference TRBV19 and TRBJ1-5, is DGGITQSPKYLFRKEGQNVTLSCEQNLNHDAMYWYRQDPGQGLRLIYYSQIVNDFQKGDIAEGYSVSREKKESFPLTVTSAQKNPTAFYLCASREHSNQPQHFGDGTRLSIL.